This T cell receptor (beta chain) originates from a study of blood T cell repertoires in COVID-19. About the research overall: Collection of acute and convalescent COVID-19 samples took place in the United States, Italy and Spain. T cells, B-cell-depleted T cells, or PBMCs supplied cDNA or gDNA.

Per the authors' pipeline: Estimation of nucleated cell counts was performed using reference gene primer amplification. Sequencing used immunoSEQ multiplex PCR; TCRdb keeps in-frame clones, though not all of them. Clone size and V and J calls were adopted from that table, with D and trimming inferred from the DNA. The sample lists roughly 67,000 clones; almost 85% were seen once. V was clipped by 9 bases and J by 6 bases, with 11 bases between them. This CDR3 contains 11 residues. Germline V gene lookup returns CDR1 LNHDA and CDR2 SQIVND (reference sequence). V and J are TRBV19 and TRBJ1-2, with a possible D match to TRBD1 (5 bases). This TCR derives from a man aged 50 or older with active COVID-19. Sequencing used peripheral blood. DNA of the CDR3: TGTGCCAGCGTCCAGGGAAATGGCTACACCTTC. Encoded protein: CASVQGNGYTF.